This record concerns one T cell receptor beta chain sequence. Sequencing used immunoSEQ multiplex PCR; TCRdb keeps in-frame clones, though not all of them. Here the sample spans 250,000 to 350,000 clones, around 90% being singletons. The germline V gene has CDR1 KGHDR and CDR2 SFDVKD. Trimming pared 9 bases from V and 2 bases from J, leaving 12 bases between. There are 14 residues in the CDR3. The sample originates from a study of blood T cell repertoires in COVID-19. Participants, 18 to 89 years old, spanned around 25 US areas. Sample: PBMCs or T cells enriched from blood (not recorded which). J is TRBJ2-2 and V is TRBV24-1; a possible D gene is TRBD1 (6 bases). This sequence was found in a woman aged 55-69 years in a cohort exposed to, infected with or recovered from COVID-19 (not recorded which). CDR3 sequence: CATASRGNTGELFF. DNA for the CDR3: TGTGCCACCGCGAGCAGGGGTAACACCGGGGAGCTGTTTTTT.